The next 8 T cell receptor beta chains were all read from a single sample in a study of T cells after yellow fever vaccination. A single record per CDR3 protein comes from TCRdb applying MiXCR to the 5' RACE reads. In the table there are some 350,000 distinct CDR3 sequences, approximately 4% of which are singletons. This material consisted of PBMCs, taken 5 days after the yellow fever booster vaccination. The receptors here all came from a man aged 18 to 30 who received the YFV17D yellow fever vaccine.

In its sample, this clonotype was seen many times. The chain links TRBV5-1 to TRBJ2-2; 8 nucleotides match TRBD2. The CDR3 extends over 16 amino acids. Germline V gives CDR1 SGHRS, CDR2 YFSETQ. J gave up 3 bases and V 4 bases, and 8 bases lay outside the gene matches. The CDR3 DNA sequence: TGCGCCAGCAGCCGCCCAGTAGCGGGGCACACCGGGGAGCTGTTTTTT. Translation gives CASSRPVAGHTGELFF.

This chain uses TRBV6-5 with TRBJ1-2; D may be TRBD1 (5 bases). The CDR3 has 15 amino acids. V was shortened by 1 base and J by 5 bases, with 14 bases between the two germline ends. Per the germline V gene, CDR1 is MNHEY and CDR2 is SVGAGI. CDR3 protein: CASSYYPGARYGYTF. The CDR3 nucleotides are TGTGCCAGCAGTTACTACCCTGGGGCTAGATATGGCTACACCTTC.

The genes are TRBV19 and TRBJ1-1, with D hard to call. The CDR3 is 13 residues long. V lost 7 bases and J lost 6, with 15 bases in between. Germline V gives CDR1 LNHDA, CDR2 SQIVND (reference sequence). The CDR3 nucleotides read TGTGCCAGTACCCGGGTAGTCGGATCTGAAGCTTTCTTT. Its protein is CASTRVVGSEAFF.

This clonotype was counted at least ten times. This chain joins TRBV7-2 and TRBJ2-1; D remains unclear. V was cut by 1 base and J by 9 bases, with 4 bases left in between. CDR1 and CDR2 from the germline V gene are SGHTA and FQGNSA. The CDR3 totals 11 residues. Here the CDR3 DNA reads TGTGCCAGCAGCTTAGGTAGTGAGCAGTTCTTC. The encoded protein is CASSLGSEQFF.

This clonotype has at least ten counts. CDR3 bases: TGCGCCAGCAGCTTCGATCAGTCTTCCTACAATGAGCAGTTCTTC. Its protein product is CASSFDQSSYNEQFF. The V gene is TRBV5-1, the J gene TRBJ2-1; D gene unclear. V was trimmed by 2 bases and J by 1 base, leaving 10 bases between them. The CDR3 sequence is 15 residues long. CDR1 SGHRS and CDR2 YFSETQ come from the germline V gene.

This clonotype appeared a few times. This chain connects TRBV5-1 to TRBJ1-6; weak D call: TRBD1 (6 bases). This CDR3 comprises 17 residues. V was cut by 3 bases and J by 0 bases, with 13 bases left in between. Germline V gene lookup returns CDR1 SGHRS and CDR2 YFSETQ. CDR3 bases: TGCGCCAGCAGCTCACAGGGACCCAGCTCCTATAATTCACCCCTCCACTTT. Residues: CASSSQGPSSYNSPLHF.

This clonotype was seen a handful of times. The chain recombines TRBV28 with TRBJ1-2; D may be TRBD1 (6 bases). Trimming cost V 2 bases and J 4 bases, with 11 bases left between them. The germline gives CDR1 MDHEN, CDR2 SYDVKM. The CDR3 length is 14 residues. DNA for the CDR3: TGTGCCAGCAGTTTAGATCGGACAGTCTATGGCTACACCTTC. Its translation is CASSLDRTVYGYTF.

This chain links TRBV20-1 with TRBJ2-3; 13 bases map to TRBD2. The germline V gene has CDR1 DFQATT and CDR2 SNEGSKA (reference sequence). The CDR3 is 14 residues long. After removal of 5 bases from V and 3 bases from J, the junction contained 2 bases not matched to a gene. The CDR3 reads CSAGTSGVTDTQYF. The CDR3 coding sequence is TGCAGTGCTGGGACTAGCGGGGTTACAGATACGCAGTATTTT.